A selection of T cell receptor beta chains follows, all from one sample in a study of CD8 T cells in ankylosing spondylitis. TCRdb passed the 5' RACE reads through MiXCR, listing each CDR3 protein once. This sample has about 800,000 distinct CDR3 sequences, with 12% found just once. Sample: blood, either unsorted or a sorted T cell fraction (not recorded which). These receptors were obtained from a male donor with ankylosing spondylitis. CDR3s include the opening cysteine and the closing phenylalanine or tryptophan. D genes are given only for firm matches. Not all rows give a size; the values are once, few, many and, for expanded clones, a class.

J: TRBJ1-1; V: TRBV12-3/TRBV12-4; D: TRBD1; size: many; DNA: TGTGCCAGCAGTAGGGGACAGGGGAGGCACACTGAAGCTTTCTTT; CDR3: CASSRGQGRHTEAFF
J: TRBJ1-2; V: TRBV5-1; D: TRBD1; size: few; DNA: TGCGCCAGCAGTCGACCCTCAGGGACAGATACCTCTAACTATGGCTACACCTTC; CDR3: CASSRPSGTDTSNYGYTF
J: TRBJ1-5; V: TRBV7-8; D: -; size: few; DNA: TGTGCCAGCAGCTTACCCCGCAGGGATTATAGCAATCAGCCCCAGCATTTT; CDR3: CASSLPRRDYSNQPQHF
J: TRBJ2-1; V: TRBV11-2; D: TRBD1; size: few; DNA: TGTGCCAGCAGCTTAGAAGCGACTGGGACAGGCCGCAATGAGCAGTTCTTC; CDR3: CASSLEATGTGRNEQFF
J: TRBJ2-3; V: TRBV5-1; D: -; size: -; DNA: TGCGCCAGCAGCTTGACGCCTTACACAGATACGCAGTATTTT; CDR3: CASSLTPYTDTQYF
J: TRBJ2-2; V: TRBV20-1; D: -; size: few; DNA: TGCAGTGCTAACCCAGCGACGAACACCGGGGAGCTGTTTTTT; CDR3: CSANPATNTGELFF
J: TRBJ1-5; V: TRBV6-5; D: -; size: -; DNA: TGTGCCAGCAGTTACCGGAGTCTGGGGTGGAATCAGCCCCAGCATTTT; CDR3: CASSYRSLGWNQPQHF
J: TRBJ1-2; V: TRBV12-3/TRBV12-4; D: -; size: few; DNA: TGTGCCAGCAGTTTATTCAGGCCAGGGAGTGGCTACACCTTC; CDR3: CASSLFRPGSGYTF
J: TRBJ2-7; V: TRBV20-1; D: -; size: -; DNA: TGCAGTGCTAAAAAGGGGAGCTACGAGCAGTACTTC; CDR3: CSAKKGSYEQYF
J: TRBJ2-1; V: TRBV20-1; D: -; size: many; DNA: TGCAGTGCCAGCCAGGGATACAATGAGCAGTTCTTC; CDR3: CSASQGYNEQFF
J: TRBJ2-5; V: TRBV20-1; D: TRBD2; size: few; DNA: TGCAGTGCCCGAGTGACTAGCGACGAGACCCAGTACTTC; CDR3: CSARVTSDETQYF
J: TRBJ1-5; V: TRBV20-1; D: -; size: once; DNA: TGCTGTGCTAGAGATTTGGGGTTTAGCAATCAGCCCCAGCATTTT; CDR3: CCARDLGFSNQPQHF
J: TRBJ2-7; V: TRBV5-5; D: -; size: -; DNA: TGTGCCAGCAGCTTCGGGGCCGGTGGGACCGCGTACGAGCAGTACTTC; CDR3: CASSFGAGGTAYEQYF
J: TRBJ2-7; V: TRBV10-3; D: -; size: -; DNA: TGTGCCATCAGTGAGTCCAGGGCCCAGGACGAGCAGTACTTC; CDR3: CAISESRAQDEQYF
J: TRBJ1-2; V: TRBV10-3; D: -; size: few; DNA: TGTGCCATCAGTGAGTCGTGGGGGAGGAAAGAGGGCTACACCTTC; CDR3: CAISESWGRKEGYTF
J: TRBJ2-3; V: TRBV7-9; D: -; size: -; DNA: TGTGCCAGCAGCGGAACGGGCCCCACAGATACGCAGTATTTT; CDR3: CASSGTGPTDTQYF
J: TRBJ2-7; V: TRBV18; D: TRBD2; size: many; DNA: TGTGCCAGCTCACCAGGGACTAGCGGGAGTTGGCCCTGGAACGACGAGCAGTACTTC; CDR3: CASSPGTSGSWPWNDEQYF
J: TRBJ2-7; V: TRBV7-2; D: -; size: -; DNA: TGTGCCAGCAGCTCGAGACAGGCCCCGCTGGCGTACTTC; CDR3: CASSSRQAPLAYF
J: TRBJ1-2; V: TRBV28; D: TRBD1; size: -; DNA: TGTGCCAGCGCCCCGGGGGACAGGGTTTACTATGGCTACACCTTC; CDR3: CASAPGDRVYYGYTF
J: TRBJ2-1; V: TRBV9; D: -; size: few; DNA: TGTGCCAGCAGCGTAGACCCCCTGAGCTCCTACAATGAGCAGTTCTTC; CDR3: CASSVDPLSSYNEQFF
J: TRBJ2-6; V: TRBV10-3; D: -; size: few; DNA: TGTGCCATCAGTGGACAGGTATCTGGGGCCAACGTCCTGACTTTC; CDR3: CAISGQVSGANVLTF
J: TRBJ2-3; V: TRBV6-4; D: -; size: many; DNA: TGTGCCAGCAGTGTTCGACTCGCAGATACGCAGTATTTT; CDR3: CASSVRLADTQYF
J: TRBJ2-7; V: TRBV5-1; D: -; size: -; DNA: TGCGCCAGCAGCTTGGCTGCTACCCAGACCTACGAGCAGTACTTC; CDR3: CASSLAATQTYEQYF
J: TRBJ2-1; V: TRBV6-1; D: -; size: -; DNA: TGTGCCAGCACCATACAGGGTCCTGGTAATGAGCAGTTCTTC; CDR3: CASTIQGPGNEQFF
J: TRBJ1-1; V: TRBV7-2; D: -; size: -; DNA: TGTGCCAGCAGGGGGACGGGGCACACTGAAGCTTTCTTT; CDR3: CASRGTGHTEAFF
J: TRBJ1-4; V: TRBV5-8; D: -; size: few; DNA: TGTGCCAGCAGCGTGAACAGTAATGAAAAACTGTTTTTT; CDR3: CASSVNSNEKLFF